This T cell receptor (beta chain) comes out of a study of CD8+ T cells in alopecia areata. Findings and caveats of the study: Whether baseline CD8+ expansion is linked to response remains uncertain, given a single nonresponder. In scalp and blood during tofacitinib, many expanded lesional clones persisted. TCR sharing was clearer in mice than between patients, perhaps partly owing to patient HLA diversity.

The CDR3 totals 13 residues. V dropped 2 bases and J dropped 9 bases, with 11 bases sitting between them. Germline V gene lookup returns CDR1 LNHNV and CDR2 YYDKDF (reference sequence). RNA was extracted and reverse transcribed into cDNA as the sequencing template. Sequenced by immunoSEQ multiplex PCR; TCRdb stores in-frame clones only, minus some. The sample lists about 190,000 clones, roughly 64% occurring once. Described treatment: oral pan-JAK inhibitor, 5-10 mg twice daily. Collection of lesional scalp punch biopsies and peripheral blood was performed in alopecia areata patients. As to this clone: The antigen is undetermined.

This TCR derives from a human donor with alopecia areata. This chain links TRBV15 with TRBJ2-1; weak D call: TRBD2 (5 bases). Sequences were derived from CD8+ T cells sorted from blood, sampled at week 24, from a patient treated with tofacitinib. CDR3 amino acids: CATSRPPSSEQFF. The CDR3 coding sequence is TGTGCCACCAGCAGACCCCCTAGCTCTGAGCAGTTCTTC.